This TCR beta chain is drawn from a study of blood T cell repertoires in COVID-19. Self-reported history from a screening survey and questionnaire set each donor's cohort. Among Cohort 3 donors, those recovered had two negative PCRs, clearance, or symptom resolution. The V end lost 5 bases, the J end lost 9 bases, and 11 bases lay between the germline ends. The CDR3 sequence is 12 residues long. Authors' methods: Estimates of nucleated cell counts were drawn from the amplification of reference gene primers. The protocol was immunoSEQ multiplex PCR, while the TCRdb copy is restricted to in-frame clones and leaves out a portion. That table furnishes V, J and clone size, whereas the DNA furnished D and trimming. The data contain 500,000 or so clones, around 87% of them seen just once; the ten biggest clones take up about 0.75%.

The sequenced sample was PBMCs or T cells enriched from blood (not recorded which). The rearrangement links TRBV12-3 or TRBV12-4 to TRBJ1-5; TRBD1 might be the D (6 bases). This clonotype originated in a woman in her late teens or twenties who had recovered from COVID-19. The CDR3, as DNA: TGTGCCAGCAGTCTCGGGACATTGCCCCAGCATTTT. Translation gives CASSLGTLPQHF.